Included here is one T cell receptor beta chain sequence, with context. Its cognate antigen is unknown. Sequencing used immunoSEQ multiplex PCR; TCRdb keeps in-frame clones, though not all of them. The data contain about 230 clones, more than 60% of them singletons. The sample comes from a study of primary melanoma T cells and metastatic recurrence. Study-level points and caveats: Combined with tumor thickness, T-cell fraction reportedly beat other histopathological additions.

Trimming at V came to 3 bases and at J to 8 bases, leaving 9 bases not matched to a gene. Germline-derived CDR1 and CDR2 are SGHNT and YENEEA. The length of the CDR3 is 15 residues. The sequencing input was melanoma tumor tissue. The sequence came from a human donor with melanoma. This chain links TRBV11-3 with TRBJ2-1, with TRBD2 matching 8 bases. CDR3 protein: CASSLGTRVGDEQFF. The CDR3 region has the DNA TGTGCCAGCAGCTTGGGGACTAGGGTTGGGGATGAGCAGTTCTTC.